The clone carrying this T cell receptor (beta chain) was seen a handful of times. The data were produced by immunoSEQ multiplex PCR, yet TCRdb's version contains in-frame clones alone and is incomplete. The sample has about 84,000 clones, approximately 82% seen once. This entry comes from a study of control samples from healthy donors and cancer patients. Trimming left V 2 bases short and J 3 bases short, with 14 bases between. Germline V CDR1 and CDR2: SGHVS, FQNEAQ. The CDR3 has 16 residues. This sequence joins TRBV7-8 and TRBJ2-1, with unresolved D. This TCR was sampled from a man aged 55 to 70 with head and neck cancer. The sample consisted of PBMCs. The CDR3 loop is CASSLWHLTDYNEQFF. For the CDR3, the DNA is TGTGCCAGCAGCTTATGGCACCTGACGGACTACAATGAGCAGTTCTTC. Complete variable domain (other parts from reference TRBV7-8 and TRBJ2-1): GAGVSQSPRYKVAKRGQDVALRCDPISGHVSLFWYQQALGQGPEFLTYFQNEAQLDKSGLPSDRFFAERPEGSVSTLKIQRTQQEDSAVYLCASSLWHLTDYNEQFFGPGTRLTVL.